This TCR beta chain was profiled in a study of cytomegalovirus exposure and HLA in healthy donors. Whole-study findings and limits: High specificity and sensitivity for cytomegalovirus status were reported for the classifier. The productive fraction for most TCR beta V segments was about 87% or about 30% in an earlier analysis.

On this clone itself: Its cognate antigen is unknown.

With V trimmed by 1 base and J by 0 bases, 8 bases remained unmatched. This CDR3 spans 17 amino acids. Germline lookup yields CDR1 LNHDA and CDR2 SQIVND (reference sequence). The PCR ran on 60 Vbeta and 13 Jbeta primers. Data came from immunoSEQ multiplex PCR; TCRdb stores just in-frame clones and leaves some out. The sample shows around 80,000 clones, approximately 60% of them seen only once. The chain has TRBV19 and TRBJ1-1; 7 nucleotides match TRBD1. This TCR derives from a male donor in good health and CMV-seropositive. Source material: PBMCs. CDR3 protein: CASSIGVGTALNTEAFF. The CDR3, as DNA: TGTGCCAGTAGTATAGGGGTTGGGACAGCCCTGAACACTGAAGCTTTCTTT.